These 6 T cell receptor beta chains originate from one sample sequenced in a study of control samples from healthy donors and cancer patients. Assay: immunoSEQ multiplex PCR; the TCRdb copy retains only in-frame clones and omits some. The sample holds roughly 120,000 clones, 85% to 95% seen once. Sequencing was performed on PBMCs. Receptors were obtained from a man aged 50 or older with head and neck cancer.

The rearrangement links TRBV7-3 to TRBJ2-2; TRBD2 matches at 7 bases. With 4 bases clipped from V and 3 bases from J, the junction kept 2 bases outside the gene matches. CDR3 length equals 14 residues. The germline gives CDR1 SGHTA, CDR2 FQGTGA. CDR3 residues: CASSWGGYTGELFF. The CDR3 coding sequence is TGTGCCAGCAGCTGGGGGGGTTACACCGGGGAGCTGTTTTTT.

The J gene is TRBJ1-6, the V gene TRBV12-3 or TRBV12-4; D unresolved. Trimming took 2 bases from V and 9 from J, leaving 8 bases between them. The CDR3 has 13 residues. In DNA form, the CDR3 reads TGTGCCAGCAGTTTAAAGTCGGGTTCACCCCTCCACTTT. Translation gives CASSLKSGSPLHF.

V and J are TRBV4-2 and TRBJ2-7; D perhaps matches TRBD2 (5 bases). This CDR3 is built from 13 residues. Between the trimmed V and J ends, which lost 5 bases and 5 bases, there was a span of 13 bases. Germline V gene sequence: CDR1 LGHNA, CDR2 YNFKEQ. CDR3 in amino acids: CASSARGFDEQYF. DNA of the CDR3: TGTGCCAGCAGCGCCCGGGGATTCGACGAGCAGTACTTC.

The chain recombines TRBV5-8 with TRBJ1-6; a weak D match, TRBD1 (6 bases). The CDR3 runs to 17 residues. From germline, CDR1 is SGHTS and CDR2 YDEGEE. The V gene lost 6 bases and the J gene lost 0 bases, with 16 bases spanning the gap. The CDR3 DNA reads TGTGCCAGCACCAGAACAGGGACGAGCTCCTATAATTCACCCCTCCACTTT. The encoded protein is CASTRTGTSSYNSPLHF.

The CDR3 protein is CASSFGARRSSPLHF. Here the CDR3 DNA reads TGTGCCAGCAGTTTCGGGGCGCGTCGTTCTTCACCCCTCCACTTT. V usage is TRBV28 and J usage is TRBJ1-6; perhaps TRBD1 as D (5 bases). The CDR3 extends over 15 amino acids. Trimming took off 3 bases at V and 9 bases at J, with 15 bases between the two ends. Per germline, CDR1 MDHEN and CDR2 SYDVKM.

This rearrangement joins TRBV30 to TRBJ1-2; unclear D gene. The CDR3 totals 13 residues. Trimming left V 2 bases short and J 6 bases short, with 13 bases between. The V gene's germline CDR1 is GTSNPN and CDR2 SVGIG (reference sequence). CDR3 region: CAWSRVIRDGYTF. In DNA, the CDR3 is TGTGCCTGGAGTCGAGTCATAAGGGATGGCTACACCTTC. The variable domain in full, completed from reference TRBV30 and TRBJ1-2, reads SQTIHQWPATLVQPVGSPLSLECTVEGTSNPNLYWYRQAAGRGLQLLFYSVGIGQISSEVPQNLSASRPQDRQFILSSKKLLLSDSGFYLCAWSRVIRDGYTFGSGTRLTVV.